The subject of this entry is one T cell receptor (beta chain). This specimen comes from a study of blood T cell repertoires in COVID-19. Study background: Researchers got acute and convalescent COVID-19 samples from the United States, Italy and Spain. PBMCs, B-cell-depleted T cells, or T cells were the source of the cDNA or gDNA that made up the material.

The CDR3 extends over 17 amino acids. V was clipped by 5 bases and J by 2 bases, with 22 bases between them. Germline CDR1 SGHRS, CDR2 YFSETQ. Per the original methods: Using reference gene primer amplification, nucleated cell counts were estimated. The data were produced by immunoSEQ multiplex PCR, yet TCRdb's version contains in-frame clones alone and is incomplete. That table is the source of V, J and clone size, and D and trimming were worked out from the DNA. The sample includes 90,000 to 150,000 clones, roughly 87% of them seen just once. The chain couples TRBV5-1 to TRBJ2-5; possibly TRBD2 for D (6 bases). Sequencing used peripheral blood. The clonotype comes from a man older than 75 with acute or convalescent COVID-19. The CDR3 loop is CASSKSWAAGSQETQYF. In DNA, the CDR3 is TGCGCCAGCAGTAAATCGTGGGCGGCGGGGAGTCAAGAGACCCAGTACTTC.